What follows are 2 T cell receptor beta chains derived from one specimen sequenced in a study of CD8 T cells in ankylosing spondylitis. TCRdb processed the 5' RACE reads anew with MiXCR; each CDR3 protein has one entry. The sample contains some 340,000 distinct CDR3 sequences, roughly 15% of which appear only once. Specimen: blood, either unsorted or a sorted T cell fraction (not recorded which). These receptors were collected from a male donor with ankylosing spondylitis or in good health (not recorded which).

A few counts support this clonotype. CDR3 DNA sequence: TGTGCCAGCAGTGCCCACAACTCTGGGGCCAACGTCCTGACTTTC. Translation gives CASSAHNSGANVLTF. This chain joins TRBV25-1 and TRBJ2-6; D remains ambiguous. V lost 4 bases and J lost 0, with 7 bases in between. This CDR3 region has 15 residues. The V gene's germline CDR1 is MGHDK and CDR2 SYGVNS.

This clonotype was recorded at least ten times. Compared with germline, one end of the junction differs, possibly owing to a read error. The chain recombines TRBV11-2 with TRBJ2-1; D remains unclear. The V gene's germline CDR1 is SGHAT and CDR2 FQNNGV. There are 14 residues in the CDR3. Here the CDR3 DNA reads TGTGCCAGCAGTTTAGTCGGTTCCTACAATGAGCAGTTCTTC. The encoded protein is CASSLVGSYNEQFF.